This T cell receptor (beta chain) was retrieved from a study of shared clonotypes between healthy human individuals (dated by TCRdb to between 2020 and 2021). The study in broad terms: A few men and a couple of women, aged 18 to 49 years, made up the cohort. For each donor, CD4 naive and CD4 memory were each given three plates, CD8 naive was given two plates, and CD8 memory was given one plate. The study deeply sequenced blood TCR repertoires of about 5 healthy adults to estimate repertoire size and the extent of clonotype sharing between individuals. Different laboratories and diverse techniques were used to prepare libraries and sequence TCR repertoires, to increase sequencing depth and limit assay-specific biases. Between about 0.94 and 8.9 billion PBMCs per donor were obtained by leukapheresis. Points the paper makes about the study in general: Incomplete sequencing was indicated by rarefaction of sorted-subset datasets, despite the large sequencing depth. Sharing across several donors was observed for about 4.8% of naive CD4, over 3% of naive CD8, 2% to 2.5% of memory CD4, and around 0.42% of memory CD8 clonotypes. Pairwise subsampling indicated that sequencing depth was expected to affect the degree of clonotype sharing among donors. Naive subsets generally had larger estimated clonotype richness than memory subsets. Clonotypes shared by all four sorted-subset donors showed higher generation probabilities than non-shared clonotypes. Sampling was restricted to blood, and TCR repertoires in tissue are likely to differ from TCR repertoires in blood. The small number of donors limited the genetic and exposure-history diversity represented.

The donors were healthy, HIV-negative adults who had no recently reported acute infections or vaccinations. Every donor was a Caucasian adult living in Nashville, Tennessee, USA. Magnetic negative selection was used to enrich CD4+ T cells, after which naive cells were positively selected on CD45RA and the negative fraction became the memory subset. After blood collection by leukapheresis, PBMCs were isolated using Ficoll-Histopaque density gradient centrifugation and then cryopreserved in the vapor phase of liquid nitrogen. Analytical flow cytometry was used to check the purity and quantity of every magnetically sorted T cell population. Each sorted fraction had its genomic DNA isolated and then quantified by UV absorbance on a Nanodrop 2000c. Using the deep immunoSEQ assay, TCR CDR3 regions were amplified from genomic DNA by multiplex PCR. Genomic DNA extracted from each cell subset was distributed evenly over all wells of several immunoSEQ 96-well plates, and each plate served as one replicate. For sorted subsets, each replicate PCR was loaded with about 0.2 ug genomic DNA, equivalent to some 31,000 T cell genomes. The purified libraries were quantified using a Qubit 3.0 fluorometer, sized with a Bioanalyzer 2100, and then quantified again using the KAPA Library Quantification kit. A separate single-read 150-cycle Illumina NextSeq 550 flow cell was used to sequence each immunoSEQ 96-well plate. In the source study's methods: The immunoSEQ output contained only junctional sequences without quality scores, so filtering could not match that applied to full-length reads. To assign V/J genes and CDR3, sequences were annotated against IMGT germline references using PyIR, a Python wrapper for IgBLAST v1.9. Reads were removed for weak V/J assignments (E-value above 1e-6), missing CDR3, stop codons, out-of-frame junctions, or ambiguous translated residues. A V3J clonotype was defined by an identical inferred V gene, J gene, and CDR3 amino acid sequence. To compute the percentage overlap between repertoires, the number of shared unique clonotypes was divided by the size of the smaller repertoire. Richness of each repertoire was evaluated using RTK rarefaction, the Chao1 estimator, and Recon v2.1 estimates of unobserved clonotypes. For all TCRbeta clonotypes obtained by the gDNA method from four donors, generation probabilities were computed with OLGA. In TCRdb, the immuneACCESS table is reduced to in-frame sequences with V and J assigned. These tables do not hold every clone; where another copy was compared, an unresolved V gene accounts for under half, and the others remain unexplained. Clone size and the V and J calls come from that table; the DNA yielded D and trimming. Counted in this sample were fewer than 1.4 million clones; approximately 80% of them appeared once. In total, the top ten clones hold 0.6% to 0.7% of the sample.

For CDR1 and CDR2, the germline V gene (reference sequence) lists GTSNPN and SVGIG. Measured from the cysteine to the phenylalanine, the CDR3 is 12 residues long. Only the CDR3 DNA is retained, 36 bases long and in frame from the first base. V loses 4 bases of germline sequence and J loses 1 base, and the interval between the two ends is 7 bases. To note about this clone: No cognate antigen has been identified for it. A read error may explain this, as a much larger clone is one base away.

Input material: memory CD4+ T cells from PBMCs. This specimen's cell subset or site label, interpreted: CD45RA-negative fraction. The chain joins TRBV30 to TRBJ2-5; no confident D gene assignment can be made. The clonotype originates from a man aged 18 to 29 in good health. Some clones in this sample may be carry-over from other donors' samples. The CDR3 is CAWKPSQETQYF. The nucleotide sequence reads TGTGCCTGGAAACCGAGCCAAGAGACCCAGTACTTC.